This T cell receptor beta chain was retrieved from a study of Graves' ophthalmopathy and Graves' hyperthyroidism (dated by TCRdb to 2017 to 2018). Concerning the study at large: A patient counted as having stable hyperthyroidism if there was no progression to ophthalmopathy within 18 months of follow-up. TCR beta repertoire signatures were used to distinguish Graves' ophthalmopathy from Graves' hyperthyroidism and to predict progression to ophthalmopathy. In total, approximately 130 blood samples were TCR-sequenced: roughly 45 ophthalmopathy, about 75 hyperthyroidism and some 17 hyperthyroidism-to-ophthalmopathy patients. To explore V-J signatures distinguishing ophthalmopathy from hyperthyroidism, a discovery set of some 100 patients (roughly 45 ophthalmopathy, some 57 stable hyperthyroidism) was enrolled. The independent validation cohort included about 20 hyperthyroidism patients plus 17 patients who later progressed from hyperthyroidism to ophthalmopathy. In roughly 6 hyperthyroidism patients, T-cell repertoires of thyroid tissue and blood were compared. Following sample collection, hyperthyroidism patients were given methimazole at a starting dose of 30 mg daily, and ophthalmopathy patients were given high-dose intravenous methylprednisolone.

For repertoire sequencing, TCR beta CDR3 regions were amplified from RNA transcripts. The first round of RT-PCR was done with HTBI primers and the Qiagen OneStep RT-PCR kit, and was followed by a second round of multiplex PCR, then size selection and purification. Libraries were sequenced paired-end with 100 bp reads on an Illumina HiSeq2000. As for the original processing: SOAPnuke was used to process the reads, removing any read that contained adapters or uncalled bases, had a mean Phred below 15, or lacked an exact match to the constant primer or identifier. COPE v1.2.5 was used to merge the high-quality paired reads. Clonotypes were defined as unique nucleotide sequences and were aligned to IMGT TRB V, D and J references using MiTCR v1.1. Analysis was restricted to V-J combinations with a frequency above 0.0001, which covered about 99% of repertoires. A TCR clonal expansion and chaos score per V-J combination was defined as the ratio of F50 clonal expansion to chaos observed in the TCRdist matrix. Welch's t-statistics and random forest were used to reduce features to about a dozen V-J combinations, which were fed into a naive Bayes classifier. Thyroid-blood repertoire similarity was quantified with the Morisita-Horn index. In-frame beta chains were kept once TCRdb had trimmed the public reads at Q25 with fastp and called clones with MiXCR. Rows with a matching CDR3 protein are joined into one entry that keeps the most common DNA and genes. These V and J calls derive from TCRdb rather than the authors' analysis. Present in this sample are around 1.1 million distinct CDR3 sequences, roughly 35% of which were seen just once. The top ten clonotypes cover roughly 10% of the sample.

Hyperthyroidism patients were newly diagnosed, with disease duration under 2 months, and aged 18 to 65 years. Patients with other autoimmune diseases, uncontrolled infections, pregnancy or lactation were excluded. Diagnosis was based on clinical symptoms, serum thyroxine, TRAb, thyroid ultrasound and orbital computed tomography. Trizol reagent was used to extract the total RNA, and its quality was then checked on an Agilent 2100 Bioanalyzer. General conclusions and limits of the study: In validation, the model predicted ophthalmopathy progression with about 70% sensitivity and approximately 78% specificity; 12 predicted patients were CT-confirmed with GO in a median of approximately six months. Most of the expanded thyroid clonotypes with a frequency above 0.001 were also detected in blood, and it was suggested that the thyroid immune response may be reflected by blood repertoires. Sample size was not statistically predetermined, and group allocation was not concealed from the investigators. In cross-validation, the 13-signature model distinguished ophthalmopathy from stable hyperthyroidism with roughly 90% sensitivity and around 82% specificity, and in the test set the corresponding values were around 78% and 73%.

V and J are truncated by 2 bases and 4 bases respectively, leaving an intervening sequence of 12 bases. The CDR3 measures 14 amino acids from cysteine to phenylalanine. Kept here is only the CDR3 DNA, which spans 42 bases and is read in frame from base 1. The germline V gene sets CDR1 to SGHDN and CDR2 to FVKESK. This clonotype was found many times. No antigen is known for it. Base quality data are lacking; no much larger clone is found one base away. The sample comprised peripheral blood or thyroid tissue (not recorded which). The chain is encoded by TRBV14 joined to TRBJ2-7; 6 matching bases give a weak D call of TRBD1. This TCR derives from an adult man with Graves' hyperthyroidism. The CDR3 reads CASSQPDRPYEQYF. The bases are TGTGCCAGCAGCCAACCGGACAGACCATACGAGCAGTACTTC.